This T cell receptor (beta chain) is drawn from a study of blood T cell repertoires in COVID-19. The table came from immunoSEQ multiplex PCR; TCRdb's copy has only in-frame clones and leaves some out. Of 95,000 to 150,000 clones detected, roughly 84% appear once; the ten largest clones hold under 4%. This clone was seen a single time. V was trimmed by 5 bases and J by 9 bases, leaving 17 bases between them. This CDR3 comprises 15 residues. CDR1 LNHNV and CDR2 YYDKDF come from the germline V gene (reference sequence). Material for sequencing was PBMCs or T cells enriched from blood (not recorded which). This sequence joins TRBV15 and TRBJ1-6; TRBD1 is a possible D gene (5 bases). The sequence came from a woman aged 25 to 39 who had recovered from COVID-19. The CDR3 coding sequence is TGTGCCACCAGCCCAGGACTAGCCGGGGGTTCACCCCTCCACTTT. Translation gives CATSPGLAGGSPLHF. Drawing the rest from reference TRBV15 and TRBJ1-6, the complete variable domain is DAMVIQNPRYQVTQFGKPVTLSCSQTLNHNVMYWYQQKSSQAPKLLFHYYDKDFNNEADTPDNFQSRRPNTSFCFLDIRSPGLGDTAMYLCATSPGLAGGSPLHFGNGTRLTVT.